The 21 T cell receptor beta chains listed next were all sequenced from one sample in a study of beta chain features in type 1 diabetes. Investigators reverse transcribed all isolated RNA, so they sequenced expressed TCRB transcripts. Repertoires were generated with immunoSEQ multiplex PCR, while TCRdb's copy carries only in-frame clones and drops some. Counted here are under 300,000 clones, 27% occurring once; the ten biggest clones make up under 5%. What was sequenced was central memory CD4+ T cells from blood. The source is a man under 40 in good health.

This clone turned up a few times. In the same sample, other DNA sequences code for this CDR3. V usage is TRBV6-5 and J usage is TRBJ2-1; D remains ambiguous. V lost 4 bases to trimming and J lost 0 bases, with 4 bases between them. Germline values: CDR1 MNHEY, CDR2 SVGAGI. This CDR3 spans 13 amino acids. The CDR3, as DNA: TGTGCCAGCAGTTCGGGCTCCTACAATGAGCAGTTCTTC. It codes for CASSSGSYNEQFF.

This clone was picked up a small number of times. V is TRBV30 and J is TRBJ1-5; D possibly corresponds to TRBD1 (6 bases). Germline CDR1 reads GTSNPN; CDR2 reads SVGIG (reference sequence). Trimming stripped 2 bases from V and 6 bases from J, with 8 bases between. The CDR3 extends over 12 amino acids. This chain's CDR3 is CAWSTGSQPQHF. Written as DNA, the CDR3 is TGTGCCTGGAGTACAGGGTCTCAGCCCCAGCATTTT.

The sample holds a few counts of this clone. The genes are TRBV6-5 and TRBJ2-2, with 9 nucleotides matching TRBD2. Germline CDR1 is MNHEY and CDR2 is SVGAGI. Trimming cost V 3 bases and J 7 bases; bases outside gene matches: 6. The CDR3 totals 15 residues. CDR3: CASSYLSGSVGELFF. The CDR3 bases are TGTGCCAGCAGTTATCTTAGCGGGAGTGTCGGGGAGCTGTTTTTT.

This clone came up a few times. The V call is TRBV30, the J call TRBJ1-2, with no clear D. The CDR3 runs 14 residues. CDR1 is GTSNPN and CDR2 is SVGIG in the germline V gene (reference sequence). Trimming stripped 2 bases from V and 3 bases from J, with 13 bases between. CDR3 sequence (DNA): TGTGCCTGGAGTTTTGGCGTGACGGACTATGGCTACACCTTC. The encoded protein is CAWSFGVTDYGYTF.

A few counts support this clone. The chain combines TRBV7-8 with TRBJ1-1; D is unclear. The CDR3 extends over 15 amino acids. V lost 5 bases and J 2 bases, leaving 15 bases between the germline ends. Germline CDR1 reads SGHVS; CDR2 reads FQNEAQ. The CDR3 here is CASSITNTENTEAFF. The CDR3 nucleotides are TGTGCCAGCAGCATTACAAATACAGAAAACACTGAAGCTTTCTTT.

This sequence joins TRBV9 and TRBJ1-6; tentative D call: TRBD1 (5 bases). The V end lost 4 bases, the J end lost 7 bases, and 12 bases lay between the germline ends. Looked up from germline, CDR1 is SGDLS and CDR2 is YYNGEE. This CDR3 contains 14 residues. The CDR3 DNA reads as TGTGCCAGCAGCCCGGGACTGGAAAATTCACCCCTCCACTTT. It codes for CASSPGLENSPLHF.

The sample holds a few counts of this clone. The sample has other DNA sequences that encode this CDR3 too. For the CDR3, the DNA is TGTGCCAGCAGCTTAGAGGGGTCCTACAATGAGCAGTTCTTC. It yields the protein CASSLEGSYNEQFF. The chain carries TRBV7-2 and TRBJ2-1; D is possibly TRBD1 (5 bases). The V end lost 1 base, the J end lost 1 base, and 5 bases lay between the germline ends. CDR3 length equals 14 residues. The germline CDR1 and CDR2 sequences are SGHTA and FQGNSA.

The chain is built from TRBV6-1 and TRBJ1-1; the D is unclear. V gave up 4 bases and J gave up 5 bases, with 11 bases separating them. CDR1 and CDR2 from the germline V gene are MNHNS and SASEGT. The CDR3 length is 13 residues. In nucleotides, the CDR3 is TGTGCCAGCAGTGGGCCGTGGGGAACTGAAGCTTTCTTT. This encodes CASSGPWGTEAFF.

V and J are TRBV28 and TRBJ2-6, with D possibly TRBD2 on 5 matching bases. CDR3 length: 17 amino acids. The germline V and J ends were trimmed by 5 bases and 3 bases, with 17 bases remaining between them. Germline V lookup: CDR1 MDHEN, CDR2 SYDVKM. The CDR3 reads CASSPIPGVGGANVLTF. The CDR3 DNA reads as TGTGCCAGCAGTCCGATCCCCGGGGTAGGTGGGGCCAACGTCCTGACTTTC. The full variable domain, in which reference TRBV28 and TRBJ2-6 provide the parts outside the CDR3, is DVKVTQSSRYLVKRTGEKVFLECVQDMDHENMFWYRQDPGLGLRLIYFSYDVKMKEKGDIPEGYSVSREKKERFSLILESASTNQTSMYLCASSPIPGVGGANVLTFGAGSRLTVL.

The rearrangement uses TRBV30 and TRBJ2-3; D remains ambiguous. Between the trimmed V and J ends, which lost 2 bases and 0 bases, there was a span of 3 bases. This CDR3 has 12 amino acids. The germline CDR1 and CDR2 sequences are GTSNPN and SVGIG (reference sequence). In nucleotides, the CDR3 is TGTGCCTGGAGTCGCAGCACAGATACGCAGTATTTT. Its translation is CAWSRSTDTQYF.

The rearrangement uses TRBV7-2 and TRBJ2-5; TRBD1 matches at 9 bases. The CDR3 is made up of 14 amino acids. Germline CDR1 and CDR2: SGHTA and FQGNSA. V dropped 5 bases and J dropped 6; count of bases not matched to a gene: 7. The CDR3 sequence is CASSRDRGAKTQYF. The CDR3 DNA sequence: TGTGCCAGCAGCCGCGACAGGGGGGCGAAGACCCAGTACTTC.

As for this clone: This may come from a read error, since a much larger clone is one base off. CDR3 DNA: TGTGCCTGGAGAGACCCGGACCGAGAGGGAACTGAAGCTTTCTTT. This codes for CAWRDPDREGTEAFF. The chain carries TRBV30 and TRBJ1-1; D uncertain. The germline CDR1 and CDR2 sequences are GTSNPN and SVGIG (reference sequence). The CDR3 runs 15 residues. The V and J ends lost 3 bases and 5 bases respectively, with 19 bases between them.

This clone turned up a few times. The chain is built from TRBV19 and TRBJ2-1, with D possibly TRBD2 on 5 matching bases. The CDR3 spans 18 residues. Germline CDR1 reads LNHDA; CDR2 reads SQIVND (reference sequence). V was clipped by 1 base and J by 0 bases, with 16 bases between them. CDR3 loop: CASSIGWRGRSSYNEQFF. CDR3 in DNA: TGTGCCAGTAGTATAGGTTGGAGAGGGCGGAGCTCCTACAATGAGCAGTTCTTC.

This clone was counted a few times. V gene TRBV7-9 combines with J gene TRBJ2-1, with 7 bases matching TRBD1. V lost 5 bases to trimming and J lost 2 bases; unmatched junction nucleotides: 6. From germline, CDR1 is SEHNR and CDR2 FQNEAQ (reference sequence). CDR3 length: 15 residues. This chain's CDR3 is CASSDGTAPYNEQFF. CDR3 bases: TGTGCCAGCAGCGATGGGACAGCCCCCTACAATGAGCAGTTCTTC.

The gene calls are TRBV14 and TRBJ2-3; perhaps D is TRBD1 or TRBD2 (5 bases each). V gave up 5 bases and J gave up 9 bases, with 12 bases separating them. This CDR3 is 12 amino acids long. CDR1 SGHDN and CDR2 FVKESK come from the germline V gene. Written as DNA, the CDR3 is TGTGCCAGCAGCTTAGAGGGGAGAACGCAGTATTTT. Protein sequence: CASSLEGRTQYF.

The gene calls are TRBV10-3 and TRBJ2-5; TRBD1 aligns across 9 bases. J gave up 4 bases and V 8 bases, and 14 bases lay outside the gene matches. CDR3 length: 16 residues. Germline V lookup: CDR1 ENHRY, CDR2 SYGVKD. In DNA, the CDR3 is TGTGCCATCGCCCACCCGGGACAGGGCGTCTTAGAGACCCAGTACTTC. It encodes CAIAHPGQGVLETQYF.

In this sample, this clone turned up a few times. The chain joins TRBV5-6 to TRBJ2-3; D ambiguous. The germline gives CDR1 SGHDT, CDR2 YYEEEE. V dropped 4 bases and J dropped 2 bases, with 11 bases sitting between them. The CDR3 is 14 residues long. The CDR3 loop reads CASSLMRTTDTQYF. CDR3 nucleotides: TGTGCCAGCAGCCTGATGCGGACCACAGATACGCAGTATTTT.

The J gene is TRBJ2-1, the V gene TRBV5-1; TRBD1 matches at 7 bases. Germline lookup yields CDR1 SGHRS and CDR2 YFSETQ. With V trimmed by 3 bases and J by 8 bases, 14 bases remained unmatched. The CDR3 has 16 amino acids. The CDR3 loop is CASSSGTVLLGDEQFF. CDR3 DNA: TGCGCCAGCAGCTCGGGGACAGTACTACTCGGGGATGAGCAGTTCTTC.

This clone was seen once. The rearrangement links TRBV9 to TRBJ2-2; D perhaps matches TRBD1 (6 bases). The CDR3 consists of 14 residues. Germline V lookup: CDR1 SGDLS, CDR2 YYNGEE. The ends were cut back, 4 bases at V and 7 bases at J, with 14 bases in the middle. CDR3 sequence: CASSTQQGIGELFF. The CDR3 region has the DNA TGTGCCAGCAGCACCCAACAGGGAATCGGGGAGCTGTTTTTT. The entire variable domain, with the rest obtained from reference TRBV9 and TRBJ2-2, is as follows: DSGVTQTPKHLITATGQRVTLRCSPRSGDLSVYWYQQSLDQGLQFLIQYYNGEERAKGNILERFSAQQFPDLHSELNLSSLELGDSALYFCASSTQQGIGELFFGEGSRLTVL.

J is TRBJ1-1 and V is TRBV18, with TRBD1 as a possible D gene (5 bases). Germline V gene data show CDR1 as KGHSH and CDR2 as LQKENI. CDR3 length: 15 residues. The V and J ends lost 0 bases and 1 base respectively, with 9 bases between them. CDR3 sequence reads: CASSPPSGTNTEAFF. The CDR3 bases are TGTGCCAGCTCACCACCTTCCGGGACGAACACTGAAGCTTTCTTT. Supplemented by reference TRBV18 and TRBJ1-1, the full variable domain reads NAGVMQNPRHLVRRRGQEARLRCSPMKGHSHVYWYRQLPEEGLKFMVYLQKENIIDESGMPKERFSAEFPKEGPSILRIQQVVRGDSAAYFCASSPPSGTNTEAFFGQGTRLTVV.

For the CDR3, the DNA is TGTGCCAGCAGCGGGAGGGTGACAGGGGCCTCACCCCTCCACTTT. Translating gives CASSGRVTGASPLHF. This rearrangement joins TRBV7-2 to TRBJ1-6, with TRBD1 matching 8 bases. The CDR3 loop spans 15 amino acids. V was clipped by 5 bases and J by 10 bases; unmatched bases: 10. From germline, CDR1 is SGHTA and CDR2 FQGNSA.